These 23 T cell receptor beta chains originate from one sample sequenced in a study of blood T cell repertoires in COVID-19. The assay was immunoSEQ multiplex PCR, and TCRdb's table has in-frame clones only and misses some. The sample has approximately 110,000 clones; approximately 80% are singletons. Sequences were obtained from peripheral blood. The receptors derive from a woman aged 70-85 years with acute or convalescent COVID-19.

CDR3 DNA: TGCGCCAGCAGCTCCGGGGGGTTCGGTGAAGCTTTCTTT. Amino acids: CASSSGGFGEAFF. The chain employs TRBV5-1 and TRBJ1-1, with D perhaps matching TRBD1 (5 bases). Trimming stripped 3 bases from V and 7 bases from J, with 13 bases between. Germline assignment: CDR1 SGHRS and CDR2 YFSETQ. CDR3 length: 13 amino acids. Full variable domain (outside the CDR3, taken from reference TRBV5-1 and TRBJ1-1): KAGVTQTPRYLIKTRGQQVTLSCSPISGHRSVSWYQQTPGQGLQFLFEYFSETQRNKGNFPGRFSGRQFSNSRSEMNVSTLELGDSALYLCASSSGGFGEAFFGQGTRLTVV.

The V call is TRBV5-4, the J call TRBJ1-1; 11 nucleotides agree with TRBD1. The CDR3 is made up of 14 amino acids. The V and J ends lost 2 bases and 5 bases, in that order; junction bases with no gene match: 2. The germline V gene has CDR1 SGHNT and CDR2 YYREEE (reference sequence). The CDR3 bases are TGTGCCAGCAGCTTCGGGACAGGGGGAACTGAAGCTTTCTTT. Protein: CASSFGTGGTEAFF.

V and J are TRBV28 and TRBJ1-2, with D uncertain. The germline V gene has CDR1 MDHEN and CDR2 SYDVKM. The V gene lost 4 bases and the J gene lost 2 bases, with 8 bases spanning the gap. CDR3 length equals 13 residues. The CDR3 is CASSSPPNYGYTF. The CDR3 nucleotides are TGTGCCAGCAGTTCCCCTCCGAACTATGGCTACACCTTC.

The gene calls are TRBV5-1 and TRBJ1-3; 7 bases align to TRBD1. CDR1 and CDR2 (germline): SGHRS, YFSETQ. With V trimmed by 4 bases and J by 3 bases, 4 bases remained unmatched. The CDR3 has 14 amino acids. This CDR3 is CASSPQGGGNTIYF. As DNA, the CDR3 is TGCGCCAGCAGCCCGCAGGGGGGTGGAAACACCATATATTTT.

The sample holds a few counts of this clone. This chain connects TRBV13 to TRBJ2-1, with 7 bases lining up with TRBD1. Germline V gives CDR1 PRHDT, CDR2 FYEKMQ (reference sequence). V lost 4 bases and J lost 4; bases outside the gene matches: 7. The CDR3 loop spans 15 amino acids. This CDR3 reads CASSYTGVRYNEQFF. CDR3 bases: TGTGCCAGCAGCTACACAGGGGTTAGGTACAATGAGCAGTTCTTC.

V usage is TRBV7-3 and J usage is TRBJ2-1, with 7 bases identical to TRBD2. Germline V gene lookup returns CDR1 SGHTA and CDR2 FQGTGA. With V trimmed by 5 bases and J by 12 bases, 7 bases remained unmatched. The CDR3 has 12 amino acids. The CDR3 sequence: CASSPTSRAQFF. DNA of the CDR3: TGTGCCAGCAGCCCGACTAGCCGAGCGCAGTTCTTC.

In this sample, this clone turned up a few times. CDR3 bases: TGCGCCAGCACCCCCGGGCCGGGGGGTGAAAAACTGTTTTTT. It specifies CASTPGPGGEKLFF. The J gene is TRBJ1-4, the V gene TRBV5-1; weak D call: TRBD1 (5 bases). This CDR3 comprises 14 residues. Trimming left V 6 bases short and J 7 bases short, with 16 bases between. Germline values: CDR1 SGHRS, CDR2 YFSETQ.

V is TRBV3-1 (or the pseudogene TRBV3-2) and J is TRBJ2-5; 7 positions match TRBD2. The ends lost 0 bases at V and 5 bases at J; junction bases unmatched: 6. The CDR3 consists of 15 residues. Germline V lookup: CDR1 LGHDT, CDR2 YNNKEL (reference sequence). The CDR3 DNA is TGTGCCAGCAGCCAAGATCTATTGGGAGGGGAGACCCAGTACTTC. Translation: CASSQDLLGGETQYF.

V usage is TRBV6-4 and J usage is TRBJ1-4, with D perhaps TRBD1 (5 bases). Per the germline V gene, CDR1 is MRHNA and CDR2 is SNTAGT. Trimming removed 5 bases at V and 7 bases at J, with 11 bases between. This CDR3 contains 13 residues. The CDR3: CASSWTHGEKLFF. As DNA, the CDR3 is TGTGCCAGCAGTTGGACACATGGTGAAAAACTGTTTTTT.

J is TRBJ2-2 and V is TRBV18; TRBD1 might be the D (5 bases). The CDR3 runs to 15 residues. The germline V gene has CDR1 KGHSH and CDR2 LQKENI. The ends were cut back, 6 bases at V and 0 bases at J, with 11 bases in the middle. The CDR3 here is CASSARATNTGELFF. For the CDR3, the DNA is TGTGCCAGCTCGGCCAGGGCTACGAACACCGGGGAGCTGTTTTTT.

The chain recombines TRBV6-5 with TRBJ1-2; TRBD1 might be the D (5 bases). The CDR3 covers 12 residues. Germline V lookup: CDR1 MNHEY, CDR2 SVGAGI. Deletions cut 8 bases from V and 4 bases from J, with 11 bases between. The CDR3 sequence is CASGGAGYGYTF. The CDR3 nucleotides read TGTGCCAGCGGCGGGGCCGGCTATGGCTACACCTTC.

The gene calls are TRBV4-1 and TRBJ2-1; 8 bases agree with TRBD1. The germline V gene has CDR1 MGHRA and CDR2 YSYEKL. CDR3 length: 15 residues. The V segment lost 2 bases and the J segment 8 bases; nucleotides outside the gene matches: 8. CDR3 protein: CASSQRAGGRDEQFF. CDR3 sequence (DNA): TGCGCCAGCAGCCAAAGAGCAGGGGGCCGGGATGAGCAGTTCTTC.

The chain joins TRBV19 to TRBJ1-5, with 10 bases identical to TRBD1. V gave up 3 bases and J gave up 2 bases; unmatched junction bases: 1. The germline V gene has CDR1 LNHDA and CDR2 SQIVND (reference sequence). The CDR3 contains 15 residues. The CDR3 DNA reads TGTGCCAGTAGTATGACAGGGGGCGGCAATCAGCCCCAGCATTTT. Protein product: CASSMTGGGNQPQHF.

This rearrangement joins TRBV2 to TRBJ2-3; TRBD2 matches at 11 bases. This CDR3 contains 15 residues. After removal of 5 bases from V and 3 bases from J, the junction contained 4 bases not matched to a gene. Per the germline V gene, CDR1 is SNHLY and CDR2 is FYNNEI. The CDR3 spells CASSLAGGRTDTQYF. The CDR3 DNA reads TGTGCCAGCAGTTTAGCGGGAGGGCGAACAGATACGCAGTATTTT.

The chain uses TRBV18 and TRBJ2-1; the match to TRBD1 covers 7 bases. J was trimmed by 0 bases and V by 8 bases; bases with no gene match: 7. Germline V gives CDR1 KGHSH, CDR2 LQKENI. CDR3 size: 15 residues. The CDR3 bases are TGTGCCAGCCGCCCGACAGGGTTCTCCTACAATGAGCAGTTCTTC. This sequence encodes CASRPTGFSYNEQFF.

This chain uses TRBV2 with TRBJ1-6; 9 bases map to TRBD1. This CDR3 spans 14 amino acids. Germline V CDR1 and CDR2: SNHLY, FYNNEI. The trim removed 4 bases at V and 10 bases at J, leaving 5 bases unmatched. The CDR3 nucleotides are TGTGCCAGCAGTGCGGACAGGGGTGAATCACCCCTCCACTTT. Translating it yields CASSADRGESPLHF.

The J gene is TRBJ2-1, the V gene TRBV10-2; 14 bases are a match to TRBD2. Trimming cost V 2 bases and J 6 bases; bases outside gene matches: 12. Looked up from germline, CDR1 is WSHSY and CDR2 is SAAADI. This CDR3 region has 19 residues. This CDR3 is CASSEPGLAGGLFSNEQFF. DNA of the CDR3: TGCGCCAGCAGTGAGCCAGGACTAGCGGGGGGCTTGTTCTCCAATGAGCAGTTCTTC.

This chain links TRBV29-1 with TRBJ2-1; D gene uncertain. Trimming took 3 bases from V and 10 from J, leaving 13 bases between them. The CDR3 spans 12 residues. CDR1 SQVTM and CDR2 ANQGSEA come from the germline V gene. The CDR3 spells CSVELPVREQFF. CDR3 nucleotides: TGCAGCGTTGAGTTGCCGGTTCGAGAGCAGTTCTTC.

The gene calls are TRBV5-6 and TRBJ1-1; 9 nucleotides line up with TRBD1. The CDR3 spans 14 residues. The trim removed 7 bases at V and 3 bases at J, leaving 7 bases unmatched. The germline gives CDR1 SGHDT, CDR2 YYEEEE. Here the CDR3 DNA reads TGTGCCAGCTTCCAGACAGGGGGAGACACTGAAGCTTTCTTT. This gives the protein CASFQTGGDTEAFF.

V and J are TRBV9 and TRBJ2-3; tentatively, D is TRBD2 (6 bases). V dropped 0 bases and J dropped 2 bases, with 13 bases sitting between them. CDR1 is SGDLS and CDR2 is YYNGEE in the germline V gene. CDR3 length: 16 residues. The CDR3 loop is CASSVAGGASTDTQYF. The DNA for the CDR3 is TGTGCCAGCAGCGTAGCGGGCGGGGCATCCACAGATACGCAGTATTTT.

The rearrangement links TRBV6-4 to TRBJ2-3, with D possibly TRBD2 on 6 matching bases. Germline-derived CDR1 and CDR2 are MRHNA and SNTAGT. The CDR3 has 15 amino acids. The V end was cut by 0 bases, the J end by 2 bases, with 9 bases between. The CDR3 spells CASSDSGGTTDTQYF. The DNA of the CDR3 is TGTGCCAGCAGTGACTCGGGAGGAACCACAGATACGCAGTATTTT.

The chain recombines TRBV7-9 with TRBJ1-2; D is perhaps TRBD1 (5 bases). The germline V gene has CDR1 SEHNR and CDR2 FQNEAQ (reference sequence). The CDR3 has 13 amino acids. V was pared by 1 base and J by 4 bases, with 7 bases between. The CDR3 protein is CASSLGTPYGYTF. CDR3 sequence (DNA): TGTGCCAGCAGCTTAGGGACACCCTATGGCTACACCTTC.

V is TRBV2 and J is TRBJ1-5; 10 bases are a match to TRBD1. The germline V gene encodes CDR1 SNHLY and CDR2 FYNNEI. Losses at the gene ends were 7 bases for V and 4 bases for J; bases not matched to a gene: 7. The CDR3 is 15 amino acids. The CDR3 loop is CASTGDRGRNQPQHF. The CDR3 DNA sequence: TGTGCCAGCACCGGGGACAGGGGACGGAATCAGCCCCAGCATTTT. Looking up the rest from reference TRBV2 and TRBJ1-5 gives the full variable domain: EPEVTQTPSHQVTQMGQEVILRCVPISNHLYFYWYRQILGQKVEFLVSFYNNEISEKSEIFDDQFSVERPDGSNFTLKIRSTKLEDSAMYFCASTGDRGRNQPQHFGDGTRLSIL.